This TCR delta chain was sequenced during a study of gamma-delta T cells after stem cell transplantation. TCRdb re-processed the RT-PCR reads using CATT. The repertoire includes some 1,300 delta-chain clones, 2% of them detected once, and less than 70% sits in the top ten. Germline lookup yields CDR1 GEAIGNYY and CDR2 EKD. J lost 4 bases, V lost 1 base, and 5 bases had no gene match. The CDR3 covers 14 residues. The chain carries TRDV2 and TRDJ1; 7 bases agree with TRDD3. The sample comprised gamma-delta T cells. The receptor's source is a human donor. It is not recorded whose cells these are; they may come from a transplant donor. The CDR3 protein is CACDTVLGIDKLIF. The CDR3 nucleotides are TGTGCCTGTGACACGGTACTGGGGATCGATAAACTCATCTTT.